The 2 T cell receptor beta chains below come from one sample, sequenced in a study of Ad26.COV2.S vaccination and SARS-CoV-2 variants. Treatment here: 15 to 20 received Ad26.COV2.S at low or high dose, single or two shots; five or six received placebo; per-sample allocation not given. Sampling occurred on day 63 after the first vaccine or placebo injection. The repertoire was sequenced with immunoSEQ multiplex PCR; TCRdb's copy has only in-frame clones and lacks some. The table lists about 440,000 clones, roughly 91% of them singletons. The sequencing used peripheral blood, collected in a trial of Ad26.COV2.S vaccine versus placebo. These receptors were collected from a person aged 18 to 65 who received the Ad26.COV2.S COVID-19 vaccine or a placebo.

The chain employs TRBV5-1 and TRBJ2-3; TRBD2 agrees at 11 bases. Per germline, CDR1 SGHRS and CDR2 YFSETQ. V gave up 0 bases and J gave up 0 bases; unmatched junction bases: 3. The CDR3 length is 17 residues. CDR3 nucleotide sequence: TGCGCCAGCAGCTTGGGACTAGCGGGATTAAGCACAGATACGCAGTATTTT. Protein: CASSLGLAGLSTDTQYF.

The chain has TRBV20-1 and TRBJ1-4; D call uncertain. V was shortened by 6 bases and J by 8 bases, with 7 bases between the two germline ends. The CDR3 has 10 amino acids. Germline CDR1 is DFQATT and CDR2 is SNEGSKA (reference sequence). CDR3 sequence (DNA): TGCAGTGCCCGTTGGGAAAAACTGTTTTTT. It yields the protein CSARWEKLFF.